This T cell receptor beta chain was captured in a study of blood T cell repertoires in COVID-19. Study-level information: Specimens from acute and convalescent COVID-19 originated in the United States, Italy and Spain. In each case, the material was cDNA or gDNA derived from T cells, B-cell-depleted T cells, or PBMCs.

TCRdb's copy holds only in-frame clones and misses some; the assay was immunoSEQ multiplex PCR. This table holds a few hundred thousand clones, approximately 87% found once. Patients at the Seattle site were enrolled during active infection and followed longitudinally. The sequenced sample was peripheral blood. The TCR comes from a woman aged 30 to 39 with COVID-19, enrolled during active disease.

This chain's CDR3 is CASSFTGPETGNTIYF. The DNA of the CDR3 is TGTGCCAGCAGCTTTACAGGGCCAGAGACTGGAAACACCATATATTTT. The chain joins TRBV5-4 to TRBJ1-3, with D possibly TRBD1 on 6 matching bases. Germline V CDR1 and CDR2: SGHNT, YYREEE (reference sequence). The CDR3 spans 16 residues. Trimming took off 2 bases at V and 2 bases at J, with 14 bases between the two ends.